A single T cell receptor (beta chain) is shown here with its context. What it binds is unknown. The sample belongs to a study of OX40 agonist ivuxolimab in advanced cancers. Study context: At 75% to 90% male, the cohort had a mean age of approximately 64 years, ranging from about 20 to 90. Study-level results: Also present in some nonresponders was a low level of normalized T-cell clonal expansion. Antigen specificity remained undetermined for the expanded peripheral T cells.

The method was immunoSEQ multiplex PCR; TCRdb's version includes in-frame clones alone and lacks a portion of them. The sample holds about 52,000 clones; 70% to 90% are singletons and the top ten take more than 13%. The CDR3 has 14 amino acids. The junction had 5 bases not matched to a gene; V was cut back by 5 bases and J by 5 bases. Germline CDR1 SNHLY, CDR2 FYNNEI. V usage is TRBV2 and J usage is TRBJ2-2; TRBD1 aligns across 7 bases. This clonotype originated in an adult with an advanced solid tumor such as melanoma, head and neck, liver or kidney cancer. The sample was CD4+ or CD8+ T cells sorted from blood, taken in a trial of the OX40 agonist ivuxolimab. The chain's CDR3 is CASSLTGKTGELFF. CDR3 coding DNA: TGTGCCAGCAGTTTGACAGGGAAGACCGGGGAGCTGTTTTTT. The full variable domain, its missing parts supplied by reference TRBV2 and TRBJ2-2, is EPEVTQTPSHQVTQMGQEVILRCVPISNHLYFYWYRQILGQKVEFLVSFYNNEISEKSEIFDDQFSVERPDGSNFTLKIRSTKLEDSAMYFCASSLTGKTGELFFGEGSRLTVL.